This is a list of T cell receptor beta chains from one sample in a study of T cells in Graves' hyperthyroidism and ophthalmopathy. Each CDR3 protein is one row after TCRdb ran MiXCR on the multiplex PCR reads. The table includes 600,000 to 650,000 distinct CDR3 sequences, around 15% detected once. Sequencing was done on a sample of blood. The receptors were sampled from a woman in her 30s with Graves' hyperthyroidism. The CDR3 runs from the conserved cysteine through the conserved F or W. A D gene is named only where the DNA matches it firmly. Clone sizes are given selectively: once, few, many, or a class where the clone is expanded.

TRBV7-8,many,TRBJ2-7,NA,CASSLAGAPSYEQYF,TGTGCCAGCAGCTTAGCGGGAGCACCCTCCTACGAGCAGTACTTC
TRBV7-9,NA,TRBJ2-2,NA,CASSLGFGGELFF,TGTGCCAGCAGCTTGGGGTTTGGCGGGGAGCTGTTTTTT
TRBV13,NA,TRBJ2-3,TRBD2,CASSLGRREESDTQYF,TGTGCCAGCAGCTTAGGGAGACGGGAGGAATCAGATACGCAGTATTTT
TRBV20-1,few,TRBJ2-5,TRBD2,CSARPGRGRAGETQYF,TGCAGTGCTCGCCCGGGTCGGGGGAGGGCCGGAGAGACCCAGTACTTC
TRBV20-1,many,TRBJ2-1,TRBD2,CSAILAGAYNEQFF,TGCAGTGCCATACTAGCGGGAGCCTACAATGAGCAGTTCTTC
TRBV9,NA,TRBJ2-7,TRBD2,CASSGGLAGYYEQYF,TGTGCCAGCAGCGGGGGACTAGCGGGGTACTACGAGCAGTACTTC
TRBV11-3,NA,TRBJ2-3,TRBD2,CAGSATGLAGGQSDTQYF,TGTGCCGGCAGCGCGACCGGACTAGCGGGAGGGCAATCAGATACGCAGTATTTT
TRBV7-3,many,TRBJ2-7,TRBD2,CASSPHPRLAGDSYEQYF,TGTGCCAGCAGCCCTCACCCTCGACTAGCGGGGGACTCCTACGAGCAGTACTTC
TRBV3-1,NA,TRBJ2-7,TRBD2,CASSHKAGGGNEQYF,TGTGCCAGCAGCCACAAAGCGGGAGGGGGAAACGAGCAGTACTTC
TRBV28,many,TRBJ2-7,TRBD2,CASLGLADLYEQYF,TGTGCCAGCCTCGGACTAGCGGACCTCTACGAGCAGTACTTC
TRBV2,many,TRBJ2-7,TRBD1,CASSEAPRGRVGEQYF,TGTGCCAGCAGTGAAGCGCCAAGGGGGCGTGTAGGGGAGCAGTACTTC
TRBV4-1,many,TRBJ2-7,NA,CASSQEDGEQYF,TGCGCCAGCAGCCAAGAGGATGGGGAGCAGTACTTC
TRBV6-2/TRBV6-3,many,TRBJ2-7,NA,CASSYSNLSEQYF,TGTGCCAGCAGTTACTCGAATCTCAGCGAGCAGTACTTC
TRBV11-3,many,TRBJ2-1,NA,CASSLATGSPYNEQFF,TGTGCCAGCAGCTTAGCAACGGGAAGCCCCTACAATGAGCAGTTCTTC
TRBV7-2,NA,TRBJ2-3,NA,CASSLEVGGLNQYF,TGTGCCAGCAGCTTAGAAGTAGGCGGGCTGAATCAGTATTTT
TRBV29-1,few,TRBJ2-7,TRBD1,CSVINGEGGGYEQYF,TGCAGCGTTATAAACGGGGAAGGGGGCGGCTACGAGCAGTACTTC
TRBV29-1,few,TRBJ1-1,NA,CSVEDNRAEAFF,TGCAGCGTTGAAGATAACAGGGCGGAAGCTTTCTTT
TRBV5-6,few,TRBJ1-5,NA,CASGFQLPQHF,TGTGCCAGCGGCTTTCAACTACCCCAGCATTTT
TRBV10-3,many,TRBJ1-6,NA,CAISESNVGSAPLHF,TGTGCCATCAGTGAGTCGAATGTAGGGTCGGCACCCCTCCACTTT
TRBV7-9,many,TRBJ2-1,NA,CASSFGGDRQFF,TGTGCCAGCAGCTTCGGAGGGGATCGGCAGTTCTTC
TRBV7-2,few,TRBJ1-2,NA,CASSSYRIGYGYTF,TGTGCCAGCAGCTCCTACCGTATTGGCTATGGCTACACCTTC
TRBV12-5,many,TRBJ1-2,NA,CASGPSNSYGYTF,TGTGCTAGTGGTCCCTCTAACAGCTATGGCTACACCTTC
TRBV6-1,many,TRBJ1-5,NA,CASTPDRRPQPQHF,TGTGCCAGCACCCCAGACAGGAGGCCTCAGCCCCAGCATTTT
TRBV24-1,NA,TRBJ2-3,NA,CATSDTPGGGTHTQYF,TGTGCCACCAGTGATACCCCAGGGGGAGGCACACATACGCAGTATTTT
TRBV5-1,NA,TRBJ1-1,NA,CASSLQHPGSTEAFF,TGCGCCAGCAGCCTCCAGCACCCCGGGAGCACTGAAGCTTTCTTT
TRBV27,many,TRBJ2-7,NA,CASRRDRSSYEQYF,TGTGCCAGCAGACGAGACAGAAGCTCCTACGAGCAGTACTTC
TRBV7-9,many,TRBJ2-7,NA,CASSPPTPPVQYF,TGTGCCAGCAGCCCTCCTACCCCCCCGGTGCAGTACTTC
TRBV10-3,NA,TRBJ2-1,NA,CAISESIRGGVQFF,TGTGCCATCAGTGAGTCGATCAGGGGCGGTGTGCAGTTCTTC
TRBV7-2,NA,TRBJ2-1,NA,CAGSLLGNEQFF,TGTGCCGGCAGCCTATTAGGGAATGAGCAGTTCTTC
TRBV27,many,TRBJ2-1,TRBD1,CASRPTGTVYNEQFF,TGTGCCAGCAGACCGACCGGGACAGTGTACAATGAGCAGTTCTTC
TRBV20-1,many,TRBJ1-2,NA,CSARKGQGNYGYTF,TGCAGTGCTAGGAAGGGGCAGGGGAACTATGGCTACACCTTC